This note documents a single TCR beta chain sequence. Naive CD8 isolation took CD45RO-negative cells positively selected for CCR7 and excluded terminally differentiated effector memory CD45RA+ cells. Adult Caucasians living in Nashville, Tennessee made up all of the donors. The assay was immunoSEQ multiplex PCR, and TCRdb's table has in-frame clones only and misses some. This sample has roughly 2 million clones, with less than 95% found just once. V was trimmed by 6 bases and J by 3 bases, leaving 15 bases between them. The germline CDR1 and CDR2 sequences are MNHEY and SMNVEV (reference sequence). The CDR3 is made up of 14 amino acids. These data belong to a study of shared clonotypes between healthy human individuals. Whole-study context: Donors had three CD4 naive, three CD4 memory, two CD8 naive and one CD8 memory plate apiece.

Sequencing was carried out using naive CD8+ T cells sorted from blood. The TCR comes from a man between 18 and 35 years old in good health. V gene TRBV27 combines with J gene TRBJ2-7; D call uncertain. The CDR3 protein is CASSLNPGRYEQYF. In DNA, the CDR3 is TGTGCCAGCAGCCTGAACCCGGGCCGCTACGAGCAGTACTTC.